One T cell receptor beta chain is described in this entry. The sample is drawn from a study of blood T cell repertoires in COVID-19. Study-level information: Donors in the United States, Italy and Spain gave samples during acute or convalescent COVID-19. Nucleic acid was either cDNA or gDNA, and it came from T cells, B-cell-depleted T cells, or PBMCs.

Per the authors' pipeline: The authors estimated nucleated cell counts from reference gene primer amplification. This table comes from immunoSEQ multiplex PCR, and its TCRdb copy is limited to in-frame clones, with some not included. V and J calls and clone size are copied from that table; D and trimming were computed from the DNA. The data hold about 70,000 clones, with around 87% observed a single time. Germline values: CDR1 SGHRS, CDR2 YFSETQ. The CDR3 runs to 16 residues. J was trimmed by 9 bases and V by 0 bases; bases with no gene match: 10. The chain combines TRBV5-1 with TRBJ2-1; TRBD2 agrees at 9 bases. The sample taken for sequencing was peripheral blood. This sequence originates from a human donor in a cohort sampled during active COVID-19. CDR3 coding DNA: TGCGCCAGCAGCTTGGCCGTTAGCGGGGGTAGGGGTGAGCAGTTCTTC. Translated, it gives CASSLAVSGGRGEQFF.